The present T cell receptor beta chain was sequenced within a study of Ad26.COV2.S vaccination and SARS-CoV-2 variants. Overall study: Into the muscle, Ad26.COV2.S was dosed once or twice, 56 days apart.

Trimming removed 2 bases from V and 2 bases from J, with 13 bases in between. The CDR3 has 15 amino acids. The V gene's germline CDR1 is LGHNA and CDR2 YSLEER. Worth noting for this clone: What it recognizes is unknown.

Study outcomes and limitations: Responses of spike-specific T cells (both CD8+ and CD4+) reportedly showed substantial breadth after vaccination.

Documented treatment: around 19 received Ad26.COV2.S at low or high dose, single or two shots; about 5 received placebo; per-sample allocation not given. Specimens were obtained on day 63 following the first vaccine or placebo injection. Produced via immunoSEQ multiplex PCR; TCRdb's table is partial and in-frame only. The sample contains hundreds of thousands of clones, approximately 90% of which appear only once. This specimen was peripheral blood, taken in a trial of Ad26.COV2.S vaccine versus placebo. This chain connects TRBV4-3 to TRBJ2-7, with D possibly matching TRBD2 (6 bases). The receptor comes from a person aged 18 to 59 who received the Ad26.COV2.S COVID-19 vaccine or a placebo. CDR3 sequence (DNA): TGCGCCAGCAGCCAAAGGATGGGACTTGCCTACGAGCAGTACTTC. This encodes CASSQRMGLAYEQYF.